The clone carrying this T cell receptor beta chain has a handful of counts. The antigen remains unidentified. This sample is drawn from a study of response to subunit inactivated influenza vaccine. TCRdb itself ran the RT-PCR reads through MiXCR, one entry per CDR3 protein. The table includes roughly 500,000 distinct CDR3 sequences, less than 30% detected once. General study results and limits: A suggestion made by the authors is that each seasonal influenza vaccination recruits few new T cells.

The clonotype originates from a man aged 50 or older who received an inactivated influenza vaccine. The sequencing used CD4+ T cells sorted from PBMCs, collected approximately 5 days after vaccination.

CDR3 protein: CASGRGGNEQFF. The CDR3 DNA is TGTGCCAGCGGACGGGGGGGCAATGAGCAGTTCTTC. This chain uses TRBV6-6 with TRBJ2-1; 8 positions agree with TRBD2. Germline CDR1 and CDR2: MNHNY and SVGAGI (reference sequence). The CDR3 runs to 12 residues. The V gene end was trimmed by 8 bases and the J gene end by 6 bases; junction bases not matched to a gene: 3.